The next 21 T cell receptor beta chains were all read from a single sample in a study of T cell responses to AZD1222 COVID-19 vaccine. Repertoires were generated with immunoSEQ multiplex PCR, while TCRdb's copy carries only in-frame clones and drops some. The table has over 150,000 clones, about nine tenths seen once; the top ten hold less than 3%. Sequencing was performed on peripheral blood, taken on day 0 of AZD1222 vaccination. The receptors here all came from an adult in good health.

The genes are TRBV19 and TRBJ1-1; possible D gene TRBD1, 5 bases. V was trimmed by 5 bases and J by 1 base, leaving 17 bases between them. In germline, CDR1 is LNHDA, CDR2 SQIVND (reference sequence). CDR3 size: 16 residues. CDR3 region: CASSPPRAGSNTEAFF. The CDR3 bases are TGTGCCAGTAGTCCCCCCCGGGCAGGGTCGAACACTGAAGCTTTCTTT.

V and J are TRBV6-5 and TRBJ2-7; TRBD1 might be the D (6 bases). Germline V gene sequence: CDR1 MNHEY, CDR2 SVGAGI. The length of the CDR3 is 14 residues. With 10 bases removed from V and 6 bases from J, the gap between germline ends came to 22 bases. DNA of the CDR3: TGTGCCATAGCCGAAGGGACAAGGACATCCGAGCAGTACTTC. This gives the protein CAIAEGTRTSEQYF.

The chain joins TRBV7-8 to TRBJ1-1; D uncertain. Per germline, CDR1 SGHVS and CDR2 FQNEAQ. The germline V and J ends were trimmed by 2 bases and 11 bases, with 12 bases remaining between them. This CDR3 has 12 residues. This CDR3 reads CASSLSPVEAFF. CDR3 sequence (DNA): TGTGCCAGCAGCTTATCTCCGGTGGAGGCTTTCTTT.

The chain uses TRBV19 and TRBJ1-1; D is undetermined. V lost 0 bases and J 0 bases, leaving 14 bases between the germline ends. This CDR3 has 17 residues. Looked up from germline, CDR1 is LNHDA and CDR2 is SQIVND (reference sequence). The CDR3 DNA is TGTGCCAGTAGTATAGATCCTCAGTCAGTCATGAACACTGAAGCTTTCTTT. Protein sequence: CASSIDPQSVMNTEAFF.

The gene calls are TRBV7-9 and TRBJ1-1; 8 nucleotides match TRBD1. CDR1 is SEHNR, CDR2 FQNEAQ, per germline (reference sequence). CDR3 size: 11 residues. Trimming took 8 bases from V and 10 from J; bases not matched to a gene: 6. CDR3 nucleotide sequence: TGTGCCAGCGGACAGGGATGGGGAGCTTTCTTT. It yields the protein CASGQGWGAFF.

A remark on this clone: This specimen includes other DNA sequences encoding the same CDR3. J is TRBJ2-1 and V is TRBV9; TRBD2 matches 7 bases. The CDR3 sequence is 15 residues long. CDR1 is SGDLS, CDR2 YYNGEE, per germline. The J segment lost 2 bases and the V segment lost 2 bases, leaving 4 bases of the junction unmatched. CDR3 region: CASSVGAGAYNEQFF. CDR3 bases: TGTGCCAGCAGCGTCGGGGCGGGAGCCTACAATGAGCAGTTCTTC.

This clone was recorded only once. The chain has TRBV7-2 and TRBJ2-7, with TRBD2 matching over 8 bases. Germline values: CDR1 SGHTA, CDR2 FQGNSA. There are 14 residues in the CDR3. The V gene end was trimmed by 6 bases and the J gene end by 5 bases; junction bases not matched to a gene: 9. CDR3 bases: TGTGCCAGCAGTCTCAGCGGGAGAATCAACGAGCAGTACTTC. Translating it yields CASSLSGRINEQYF.

CDR3 in DNA: TGTGCCAGCAGCGCGGACAGGGGTGAGACCCAGTACTTC. Translated, it gives CASSADRGETQYF. The gene calls are TRBV7-8 and TRBJ2-5, with TRBD1 matching 9 bases. CDR1 is SGHVS, CDR2 FQNEAQ, per germline. This CDR3 has 13 residues. The V segment lost 5 bases and the J segment 5 bases; nucleotides outside the gene matches: 3.

The V call is TRBV4-1, the J call TRBJ2-1, with TRBD2 matching 8 bases. V gave up 6 bases and J gave up 0 bases; unmatched junction bases: 4. The CDR3 contains 15 residues. CDR1 is MGHRA, CDR2 YSYEKL, per germline. CDR3 in amino acids: CASSLAGPSYNEQFF. CDR3 DNA sequence: TGCGCCAGCAGTCTAGCGGGTCCCTCCTACAATGAGCAGTTCTTC.

This sequence joins TRBV2 and TRBJ1-3; D unresolved. Germline loops: CDR1 SNHLY, CDR2 FYNNEI. Between the trimmed V and J ends, which lost 2 bases and 0 bases, there was a span of 8 bases. The CDR3 is made up of 15 amino acids. The CDR3 reads CASSETGNSGNTIYF. The CDR3, as DNA: TGTGCCAGCAGTGAAACGGGGAACTCTGGAAACACCATATATTTT. Looking up the rest from reference TRBV2 and TRBJ1-3 gives the full variable domain: EPEVTQTPSHQVTQMGQEVILRCVPISNHLYFYWYRQILGQKVEFLVSFYNNEISEKSEIFDDQFSVERPDGSNFTLKIRSTKLEDSAMYFCASSETGNSGNTIYFGEGSWLTVV.

This chain links TRBV9 with TRBJ2-7; D unclear. CDR1 is SGDLS, CDR2 YYNGEE, per germline. The V end was cut by 3 bases, the J end by 0 bases, with 13 bases between. The CDR3 contains 15 residues. The DNA for the CDR3 is TGTGCCAGCAGCGCCGGACGGAGCAGCTCCTACGAGCAGTACTTC. Protein product: CASSAGRSSSYEQYF. The variable domain in full, completed from reference TRBV9 and TRBJ2-7, reads DSGVTQTPKHLITATGQRVTLRCSPRSGDLSVYWYQQSLDQGLQFLIQYYNGEERAKGNILERFSAQQFPDLHSELNLSSLELGDSALYFCASSAGRSSSYEQYFGPGTRLTVT.

The CDR3 nucleotides are TGTGCCAGCAGCCGTGGCCAGGGTTATACCTACGAGCAGTACTTC. Amino acids: CASSRGQGYTYEQYF. V is TRBV5-5 and J is TRBJ2-7; possibly TRBD1 for D (5 bases). The germline V gene encodes CDR1 SGHKS and CDR2 YYEKEE (reference sequence). V shed 4 bases and J shed 2 bases, with 16 bases lying between them. The CDR3 has 15 amino acids.

This chain uses TRBV24-1 with TRBJ2-1, with 7 bases aligning to TRBD1. The CDR3 extends over 16 amino acids. J gave up 7 bases and V 9 bases, and 17 bases lay outside the gene matches. The V gene's germline CDR1 is KGHDR and CDR2 SFDVKD. The CDR3 DNA reads as TGTGCCACCTCTGACAGGGAAGTAGCGCATCGAAATGAGCAGTTCTTC. It specifies CATSDREVAHRNEQFF.

The rearrangement joins TRBV7-9 to TRBJ2-3; D not resolved. Trimming took 3 bases from V and 2 from J, leaving 15 bases between them. Germline assignment: CDR1 SEHNR and CDR2 FQNEAQ (reference sequence). The CDR3 is made up of 16 amino acids. The CDR3 DNA reads TGTGCCAGCAGCTTCTCCGCCTATGCGACCACAGATACGCAGTATTTT. Its translation is CASSFSAYATTDTQYF.

The rearrangement links TRBV27 to TRBJ1-4, with D tentatively TRBD1 (5 bases). CDR3 size: 14 residues. Germline V gene lookup returns CDR1 MNHEY and CDR2 SMNVEV (reference sequence). Trimming pared 5 bases from V and 8 bases from J, leaving 15 bases between. The DNA for the CDR3 is TGTGCCAGCAGTCCGCGGGAGGGGTGGGAAAAACTGTTTTTT. Its translation is CASSPREGWEKLFF.

J is TRBJ2-7 and V is TRBV2; perhaps TRBD2 as D (5 bases). Looked up from germline, CDR1 is SNHLY and CDR2 is FYNNEI. This CDR3 spans 13 amino acids. V was clipped by 11 bases and J by 5 bases, with 19 bases between them. This chain's CDR3 is CAAGERLTDEQYF. CDR3 in DNA: TGTGCCGCCGGGGAGCGTCTGACTGACGAGCAGTACTTC.

The chain links TRBV7-9 to TRBJ1-5, with 7 bases fitting TRBD1. After removal of 5 bases from V and 0 bases from J, the junction contained 4 bases not matched to a gene. Germline CDR1 reads SEHNR; CDR2 reads FQNEAQ (reference sequence). The CDR3 is made up of 15 amino acids. This CDR3 is CASSQGGYSNQPQHF. The DNA of the CDR3 is TGTGCCAGCAGCCAGGGGGGGTATAGCAATCAGCCCCAGCATTTT. The full variable domain, its missing parts supplied by reference TRBV7-9 and TRBJ1-5, is DTGVSQNPRHKITKRGQNVTFRCDPISEHNRLYWYRQTLGQGPEFLTYFQNEAQLEKSRLLSDRFSAERPKGSFSTLEIQRTEQGDSAMYLCASSQGGYSNQPQHFGDGTRLSIL.

The table lists this clone with a count of one. The chain has TRBV11-2 and TRBJ2-7, with 7 bases fitting TRBD1. The trim removed 4 bases at V and 3 bases at J, leaving 9 bases unmatched. This CDR3 is 15 amino acids long. The germline V gene encodes CDR1 SGHAT and CDR2 FQNNGV. The CDR3 region has the DNA TGTGCCAGCAGCTACATTCGGACAGGCGGCTACGAGCAGTACTTC. It encodes CASSYIRTGGYEQYF.

V and J are TRBV30 and TRBJ1-6; D uncertain. V was clipped by 4 bases and J by 9 bases, with 7 bases between them. Germline CDR1 GTSNPN, CDR2 SVGIG (reference sequence). This CDR3 is 11 amino acids long. CDR3 sequence: CAWTVASPLHF. The CDR3 DNA reads TGTGCCTGGACAGTGGCTTCACCCCTCCACTTT.

The chain joins TRBV18 to TRBJ2-3; no reliable D call. CDR1 is KGHSH and CDR2 is LQKENI in the germline V gene. This CDR3 spans 12 amino acids. V lost 8 bases and J 0 bases, leaving 6 bases between the germline ends. This CDR3 is CASADSTDTQYF. The CDR3 nucleotides read TGTGCCAGCGCTGACAGCACAGATACGCAGTATTTT.

The J gene is TRBJ2-7, the V gene TRBV28, with 10 bases aligning to TRBD2. The trim removed 5 bases at V and 4 bases at J, leaving 5 bases unmatched. The CDR3 sequence is 14 residues long. Germline assignment: CDR1 MDHEN and CDR2 SYDVKM. CDR3 amino acids: CASSVAGGAYEQYF. CDR3 nucleotide sequence: TGTGCCAGCAGTGTAGCGGGAGGCGCATACGAGCAGTACTTC. The entire variable domain, with the rest obtained from reference TRBV28 and TRBJ2-7, is as follows: DVKVTQSSRYLVKRTGEKVFLECVQDMDHENMFWYRQDPGLGLRLIYFSYDVKMKEKGDIPEGYSVSREKKERFSLILESASTNQTSMYLCASSVAGGAYEQYFGPGTRLTVT.